These T cell receptor beta chains were read from a single sample in a study of OX40 agonist ivuxolimab in advanced cancers. TCRdb's copy holds only in-frame clones and misses some; the assay was immunoSEQ multiplex PCR. Of approximately 92,000 clones listed, approximately 94% are singletons. Material: CD4+ or CD8+ T cells sorted from blood, obtained in a trial of the OX40 agonist ivuxolimab. These TCRs come from an adult with an advanced solid tumor such as melanoma, head and neck, liver or kidney cancer. CDR3s include the opening cysteine and the closing phenylalanine or tryptophan. A D gene is named only where the DNA matches it firmly. Expanded clones get a size class; other rows say once, few or many, or leave the size out.

d_gene,j_gene,v_gene,abundance,CDR3nt,CDR3aa
-,TRBJ1-6,TRBV19,-,TGTGCCAGTAGTACCCTAGACACTTATAATTCACCCCTCCACTTT,CASSTLDTYNSPLHF
TRBD2,TRBJ2-7,TRBV5-4,-,TGTGCCAGCAGCTACGGGACTGGCGGGGGGTACGAGCAGTACTTC,CASSYGTGGGYEQYF
-,TRBJ2-3,TRBV9,-,TGTGCCAGCAGCCCTCAAGTCTGGGCCGCAGATACGCAGTATTTT,CASSPQVWAADTQYF
TRBD1,TRBJ2-2,TRBV19,-,TGTGCCCAAAGGGGGCGCAACACCGGGGAGCTGTTTTTT,CAQRGRNTGELFF
-,TRBJ1-2,TRBV10-3,-,TGTGCCATCAGTGATGCGGTCAAGCGGTATGGCTACACCTTC,CAISDAVKRYGYTF
-,TRBJ2-7,TRBV7-3,-,TGTGCCAGCAGCCCTGGGGGCGGGAGTGTATACGAGCAGTACTTC,CASSPGGGSVYEQYF
TRBD2,TRBJ2-1,TRBV18,once,TGTGCCAGCTCTCCGACTAGCGATAGCTCCTACAATGAGCAGTTCTTC,CASSPTSDSSYNEQFF
-,TRBJ2-1,TRBV7-9,once,TGTGCCAGCAGCTATGGGTGGGCTGAGTACAATGAGCAGTTCTTC,CASSYGWAEYNEQFF
TRBD1,TRBJ2-3,TRBV4-3,-,TGCGCCAGCAGCCTATCGACAGGGCCCACAGATACGCAGTATTTT,CASSLSTGPTDTQYF
TRBD1,TRBJ1-2,TRBV19,-,TGTGCCAGTATGGCAGGGGGCTATGGCTACACCTTC,CASMAGGYGYTF
-,TRBJ2-7,TRBV21-1,-,TGTGCCAGCAGCGAAGTGGGGGAGCAGTACTTC,CASSEVGEQYF
TRBD2,TRBJ2-2,TRBV5-1,-,TGCGCCAGCAGCTTGGTAGCGGGGGCGCCCAGCGCCGGGGAGCTGTTTTTT,CASSLVAGAPSAGELFF
TRBD1,TRBJ2-7,TRBV4-3,-,TGCGCCAGCAGCCGCCAGGGACAGGGGGCCTACGAGCAGTACTTC,CASSRQGQGAYEQYF
-,TRBJ1-1,TRBV7-8,-,TGTGCCAGCAGCCCCGAAGCTTTCTTT,CASSPEAFF
-,TRBJ1-5,TRBV10-2,-,TGCGCCAGCAGTGACCTTACTCAGCCCCAGCATTTT,CASSDLTQPQHF
-,TRBJ1-3,TRBV4-3,-,TGCGCCAGCAGCCAAGATTGGAGTGTTGGAAACACCATATATTTT,CASSQDWSVGNTIYF
TRBD1,TRBJ2-1,TRBV7-9,-,TGTGCCAGCAGCTTGAGACAGGGACCAAATGAGCAGTTCTTC,CASSLRQGPNEQFF
-,TRBJ2-3,TRBV5-4,-,TGTGCCAGCAGCCGGACCGGACAGCGGGGAACAGATACGCAGTATTTT,CASSRTGQRGTDTQYF
-,TRBJ1-4,TRBV5-5,few,TGTGCCAGCAGCCTCCTCGGCGGGTATAATGAAAAACTGTTTTTT,CASSLLGGYNEKLFF
-,TRBJ2-2,TRBV6-4,-,TGTGCCAGCAGCCGACAGGCCAACACCGGGGAGCTGTTTTTT,CASSRQANTGELFF
-,TRBJ1-5,TRBV28,-,TGTGCCAGCAGTTTGGACGGCTATAGCAATCAGCCCCAGCATTTT,CASSLDGYSNQPQHF
-,TRBJ1-2,TRBV29-1,-,TGCAGCGTTGTAGGGCAGGGATACTATGGCTACACCTTC,CSVVGQGYYGYTF
TRBD2,TRBJ2-3,TRBV7-9,-,TGTGCCAGCAGCCCCGGGGGGGGAGATACGCAGTATTTT,CASSPGGGDTQYF